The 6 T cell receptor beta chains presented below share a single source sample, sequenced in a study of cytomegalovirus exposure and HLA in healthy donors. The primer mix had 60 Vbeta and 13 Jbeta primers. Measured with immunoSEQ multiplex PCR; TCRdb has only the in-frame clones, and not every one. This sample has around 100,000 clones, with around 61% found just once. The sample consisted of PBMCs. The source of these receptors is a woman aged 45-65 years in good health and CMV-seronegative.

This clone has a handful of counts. The CDR3 coding sequence is TGTGCCAGCAGTTTACGGGCCTCCAGGACCCCGGGGGGCCTCGAGCAGTACTTC. It specifies CASSLRASRTPGGLEQYF. This chain links TRBV28 with TRBJ2-7; a possible D gene is TRBD2 (7 bases). This CDR3 region has 18 residues. Germline assignment: CDR1 MDHEN and CDR2 SYDVKM. With 2 bases removed from V and 6 bases from J, the gap between germline ends came to 26 bases.

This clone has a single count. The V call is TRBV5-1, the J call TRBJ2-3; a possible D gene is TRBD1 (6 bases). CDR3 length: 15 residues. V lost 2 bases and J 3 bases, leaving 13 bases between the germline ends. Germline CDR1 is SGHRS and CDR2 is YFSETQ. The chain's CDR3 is CASSLSRGWTDTQYF. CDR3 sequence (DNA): TGCGCCAGCAGCTTAAGCAGGGGATGGACAGATACGCAGTATTTT. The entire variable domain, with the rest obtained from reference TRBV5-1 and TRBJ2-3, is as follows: KAGVTQTPRYLIKTRGQQVTLSCSPISGHRSVSWYQQTPGQGLQFLFEYFSETQRNKGNFPGRFSGRQFSNSRSEMNVSTLELGDSALYLCASSLSRGWTDTQYFGPGTRLTVL.

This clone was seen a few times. The CDR3 nucleotides read TGTGCCAGCAGCTTAAATCCTCCGGGACAGAAGGAGACCCAGTACTTC. Encoded protein: CASSLNPPGQKETQYF. The chain employs TRBV7-2 and TRBJ2-5; 7 bases are a match to TRBD1. J was trimmed by 5 bases and V by 2 bases; bases with no gene match: 11. Per the germline V gene, CDR1 is SGHTA and CDR2 is FQGNSA. The CDR3 length is 16 residues.

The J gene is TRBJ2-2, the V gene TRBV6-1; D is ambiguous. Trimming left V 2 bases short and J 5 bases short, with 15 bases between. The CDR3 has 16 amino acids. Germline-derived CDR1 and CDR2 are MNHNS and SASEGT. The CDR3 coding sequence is TGTGCCAGCAGTGAATTCCGGCCTCAGGATACCGGGGAGCTGTTTTTT. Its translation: CASSEFRPQDTGELFF.

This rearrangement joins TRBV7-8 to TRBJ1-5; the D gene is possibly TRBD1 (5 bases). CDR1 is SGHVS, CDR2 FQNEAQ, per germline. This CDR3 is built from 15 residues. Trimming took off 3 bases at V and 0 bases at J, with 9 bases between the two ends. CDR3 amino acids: CASSFSGHSNQPQHF. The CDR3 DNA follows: TGTGCCAGCAGCTTCTCAGGGCATAGCAATCAGCCCCAGCATTTT.

This CDR3 reads CASLGQNYGYTF. The CDR3 bases are TGTGCCAGCCTTGGACAGAACTATGGCTACACCTTC. The chain is built from TRBV28 and TRBJ1-2; the D gene is possibly TRBD1 (6 bases). CDR1 MDHEN and CDR2 SYDVKM come from the germline V gene. V dropped 8 bases and J dropped 2 bases, with 9 bases sitting between them. CDR3 size: 12 residues.